This paragraph covers one TCR beta chain sequence. What it recognizes is unknown. This entry belongs to a study of shared clonotypes between healthy human individuals. General study points: Estimated richness values were generally larger in naive subsets than in memory subsets. Although depth was large, rarefaction showed that sequencing of the sorted subsets was incomplete.

The authors distributed each subset's genomic DNA evenly over several immunoSEQ plates. The data were produced by immunoSEQ multiplex PCR, yet TCRdb's version contains in-frame clones alone and is incomplete. The sample records around 200,000 clones, 65% to 70% being singletons. CD4+ cells underwent separation, giving CD45RA+ naive and CD45RA-negative memory subsets. What was sequenced was memory CD4+ T cells sorted from blood. Noted subset: CD45RA-negative fraction. The clonotype originates from a man aged 25 to 40 in good health.

This CDR3 is CASSFASGPNTGELFF. CDR3 sequence (DNA): TGTGCCAGCAGCTTCGCTAGCGGCCCGAACACCGGGGAGCTGTTTTTT. The J gene is TRBJ2-2, the V gene TRBV5-5; TRBD2 matches 7 bases. Germline V lookup: CDR1 SGHKS, CDR2 YYEKEE (reference sequence). The CDR3 length is 16 residues. Unmatched junction bases numbered 4, after V lost 2 bases and J lost 0 bases.